One sample yielded the 10 T cell receptor beta chains listed below, sequenced in a study of cytomegalovirus exposure and HLA in healthy donors. Primers: 60 Vbeta forward and 13 Jbeta reverse. Repertoires were generated with immunoSEQ multiplex PCR, while TCRdb's copy carries only in-frame clones and drops some. Here the sample spans more than 150,000 clones, over 80% being singletons. Sequencing was done on a sample of PBMCs. These receptors all come from a woman aged 18-29 years in good health and CMV-seronegative.

The sample holds a few counts of this clone. The rearrangement links TRBV13 to TRBJ1-4; tentative D call: TRBD1 (6 bases). Trimming cost V 4 bases and J 7 bases, with 19 bases left between them. The CDR3 is 16 amino acids. Germline loops: CDR1 PRHDT, CDR2 FYEKMQ (reference sequence). CDR3 sequence reads: CASSSFSRGSGEKLFF. The CDR3 DNA sequence: TGTGCCAGCAGCTCGTTTTCCAGGGGTTCGGGTGAAAAACTGTTTTTT.

J is TRBJ2-1 and V is TRBV7-3; tentatively, D is TRBD2 (5 bases). Germline assignment: CDR1 SGHTA and CDR2 FQGTGA. CDR3 length equals 16 residues. V shed 5 bases and J shed 2 bases, with 16 bases lying between them. CDR3 loop: CASSTGEHPAYNEQFF. The CDR3, as DNA: TGTGCCAGCAGCACCGGGGAACATCCGGCCTACAATGAGCAGTTCTTC.

V gene TRBV9 combines with J gene TRBJ2-7; 7 nucleotides match TRBD2. The V gene's germline CDR1 is SGDLS and CDR2 YYNGEE. This CDR3 has 13 amino acids. V shed 6 bases and J 6 bases; nucleotides not matched to a gene: 9. The DNA of the CDR3 is TGTGCCAGCAACCCAGGCGGGGGAACCGAGCAGTACTTC. Translated, it gives CASNPGGGTEQYF.

This rearrangement joins TRBV2 to TRBJ1-6; D might be TRBD1 (6 bases). The CDR3 spans 15 residues. Germline CDR1 and CDR2: SNHLY and FYNNEI. V lost 6 bases and J lost 7, with 16 bases in between. CDR3 in amino acids: CASRSAGTPNSPLHF. In DNA form, the CDR3 reads TGTGCCAGCAGGTCCGCCGGGACACCAAATTCACCCCTCCACTTT.

J is TRBJ2-7 and V is TRBV6-1, with TRBD2 as a possible D gene (5 bases). The CDR3 has 15 amino acids. CDR1 is MNHNS and CDR2 is SASEGT in the germline V gene. Trimming took off 5 bases at V and 0 bases at J, with 14 bases between the two ends. CDR3 coding DNA: TGTGCCAGCAGTTCGAGCAACCGGGGCTCCTACGAGCAGTACTTC. Translation gives CASSSSNRGSYEQYF.

The chain combines TRBV6-5 with TRBJ2-3, with unresolved D. V was shortened by 6 bases and J by 3 bases, with 16 bases between the two germline ends. The CDR3 runs to 15 residues. Germline CDR1 MNHEY, CDR2 SVGAGI. The CDR3 sequence: CASSDPRVGTDTQYF. CDR3 bases: TGTGCCAGCAGCGACCCACGGGTCGGTACAGATACGCAGTATTTT.

The chain couples TRBV19 to TRBJ1-2; TRBD1 might be the D (6 bases). Germline-derived CDR1 and CDR2 are LNHDA and SQIVND (reference sequence). Trimming shortened V by 4 bases and J by 4 bases, and 16 bases separated the two germline ends. The CDR3 sequence is 15 residues long. CDR3: CASSTTGGTSYGYTF. The CDR3 nucleotides are TGTGCCAGTAGTACGACCGGGGGGACATCCTATGGCTACACCTTC. The full variable domain, rest sourced from reference TRBV19 and TRBJ1-2, is DGGITQSPKYLFRKEGQNVTLSCEQNLNHDAMYWYRQDPGQGLRLIYYSQIVNDFQKGDIAEGYSVSREKKESFPLTVTSAQKNPTAFYLCASSTTGGTSYGYTFGSGTRLTVV.

This chain links TRBV9 with TRBJ1-1, with 8 bases aligning to TRBD1. J was trimmed by 11 bases and V by 0 bases; bases with no gene match: 6. This CDR3 has 13 residues. Germline CDR1 and CDR2: SGDLS and YYNGEE. The CDR3 sequence is CASSVAGGLAAFF. In nucleotides, the CDR3 is TGTGCCAGCAGCGTAGCAGGGGGCTTAGCGGCTTTCTTT.

The chain is built from TRBV13 and TRBJ2-3, with TRBD2 matching 10 bases. From germline, CDR1 is PRHDT and CDR2 FYEKMQ (reference sequence). V lost 5 bases, J lost 1 base, and 3 bases stayed unmatched. The CDR3 runs to 15 residues. The CDR3 DNA sequence: TGTGCCAGCAGCACAGCGGGGGGGCGCACAGATACGCAGTATTTT. It is translated as CASSTAGGRTDTQYF.

Details on this clone: Other DNA sequences in this sample translate to the same CDR3. The V call is TRBV28, the J call TRBJ1-2, with 10 nucleotides matching TRBD1. Germline assignment: CDR1 MDHEN and CDR2 SYDVKM. With 5 bases clipped from V and 8 bases from J, the junction kept 5 bases outside the gene matches. The CDR3 length is 13 residues. As DNA, the CDR3 is TGTGCCAGCAGTCGACAGGGGGCGTCGGGCTACACCTTC. It specifies CASSRQGASGYTF.